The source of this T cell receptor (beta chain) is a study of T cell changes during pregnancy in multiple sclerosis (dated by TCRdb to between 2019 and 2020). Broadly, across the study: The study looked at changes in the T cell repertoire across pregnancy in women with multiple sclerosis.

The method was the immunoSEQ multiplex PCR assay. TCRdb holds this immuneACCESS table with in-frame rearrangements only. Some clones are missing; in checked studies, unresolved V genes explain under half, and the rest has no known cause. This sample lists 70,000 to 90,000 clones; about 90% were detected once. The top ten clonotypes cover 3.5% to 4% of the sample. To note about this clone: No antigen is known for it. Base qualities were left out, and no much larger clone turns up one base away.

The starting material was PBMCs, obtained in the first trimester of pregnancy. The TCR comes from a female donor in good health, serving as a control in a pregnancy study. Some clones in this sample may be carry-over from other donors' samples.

The sequence in DNA is TGTGCCAGCTCACGCCCGGGACAGGGGACGTGGGAGCAGTACTTC. This codes for CASSRPGQGTWEQYF. The rearranged segments are TRBV18 and TRBJ2-7; 10 bases in between match TRBD1. After removal of 4 bases from V and 7 bases from J, the junction retains 10 bases not matched to a gene. According to the germline V gene, CDR1 reads KGHSH and CDR2 reads LQKENI. The CDR3 sequence holds 15 residues, the cysteine and phenylalanine included. CDR3 DNA only is kept here, 45 bases in frame from base 1.